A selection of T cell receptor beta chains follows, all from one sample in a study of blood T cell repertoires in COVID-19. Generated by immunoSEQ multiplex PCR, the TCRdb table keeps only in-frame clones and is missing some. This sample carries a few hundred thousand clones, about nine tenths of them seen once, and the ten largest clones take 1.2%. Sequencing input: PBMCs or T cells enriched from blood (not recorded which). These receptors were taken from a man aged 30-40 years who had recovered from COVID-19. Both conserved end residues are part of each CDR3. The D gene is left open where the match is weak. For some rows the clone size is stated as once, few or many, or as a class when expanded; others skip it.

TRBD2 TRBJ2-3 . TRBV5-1 CASSLAGGYTDTQYF TGCGCCAGCAGCCTCGCGGGGGGGTACACAGATACGCAGTATTTT
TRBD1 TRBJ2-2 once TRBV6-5 CASTRRGQGAGELFF TGTGCCAGCACTCGAAGGGGACAGGGGGCCGGGGAGCTGTTTTTT
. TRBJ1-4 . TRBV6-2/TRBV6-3 CASSTLRTPPNEKLFF TGTGCCAGCAGTACCCTCCGGACACCCCCGAATGAAAAACTGTTTTTT
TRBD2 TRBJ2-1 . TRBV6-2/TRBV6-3 CASSYSRTSGPYNEQFF TGTGCCAGCAGTTACTCGAGGACTAGCGGGCCCTACAATGAGCAGTTCTTC
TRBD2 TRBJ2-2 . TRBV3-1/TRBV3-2 CASSPTSGGIYGELFF TGTGCCAGCAGCCCGACTAGCGGGGGTATTTACGGGGAGCTGTTTTTT
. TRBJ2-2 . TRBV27 CASSPPAGELFF TGTGCCAGCAGTCCCCCGGCCGGGGAGCTGTTTTTT
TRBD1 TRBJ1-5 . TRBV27 CASSPQGAGQPQHF TGTGCCAGCAGCCCCCAGGGGGCAGGGCAGCCCCAGCATTTT
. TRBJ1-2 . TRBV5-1 CASSLRPEGGYTF TGCGCCAGCAGCTTGCGGCCGGAGGGTGGCTACACCTTC
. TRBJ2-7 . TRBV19 CASSIASSEQYF TGTGCCAGTAGTATCGCTAGCTCCGAGCAGTACTTC
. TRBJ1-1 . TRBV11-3 CASSLEGANTEAFF TGTGCCAGCAGCTTAGAAGGGGCGAACACTGAAGCTTTCTTT
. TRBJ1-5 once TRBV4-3 CASSQGGGAQPQHF TGCGCCAGCAGCCAAGGGGGCGGGGCTCAGCCCCAGCATTTT
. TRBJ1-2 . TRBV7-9 CASSLVGKGGYTF TGTGCCAGCAGCTTAGTGGGAAAGGGGGGCTACACCTTC
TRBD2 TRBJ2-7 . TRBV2 CASSKRTSGYSYEQYF TGTGCCAGCAGTAAGCGGACTAGCGGGTACTCCTACGAGCAGTACTTC
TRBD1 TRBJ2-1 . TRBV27 CASSQRMDRVYNEQFF TGTGCCAGCAGCCAACGGATGGACAGGGTCTACAATGAGCAGTTCTTC
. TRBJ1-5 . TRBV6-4 CARQVRQPQHF TGTGCCAGACAGGTTCGACAGCCCCAGCATTTT
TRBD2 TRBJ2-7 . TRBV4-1 CASSQPGREKTYEQYF TGCGCCAGCAGCCAACCCGGGCGGGAGAAAACCTACGAGCAGTACTTC
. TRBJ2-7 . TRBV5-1 CASSARGVEYEQYF TGCGCCAGCAGCGCCCGGGGAGTGGAATACGAGCAGTACTTC
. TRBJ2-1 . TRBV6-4 CASSDQYNEQFF TGTGCCAGCAGTGACCAATACAATGAGCAGTTCTTC
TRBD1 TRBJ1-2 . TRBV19 CASSIPMDRVYGYTF TGTGCCAGTAGTATCCCCATGGACAGGGTCTATGGCTACACCTTC
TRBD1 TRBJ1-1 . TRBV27 CASSRDRAAGAFF TGTGCCAGCAGCAGGGACAGGGCGGCTGGAGCTTTCTTT
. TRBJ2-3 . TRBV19 CASSIWEASTDTQYF TGTGCCAGTAGTATCTGGGAGGCGAGCACAGATACGCAGTATTTT
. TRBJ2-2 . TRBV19 CASSIQGGELFF TGTGCCAGTAGTATACAGGGGGGGGAGCTGTTTTTT
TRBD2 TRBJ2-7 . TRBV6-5 CASTTAGEQYF TGTGCCAGTACGACAGCGGGAGAGCAGTACTTC
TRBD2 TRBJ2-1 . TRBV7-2 CASSLGLAGGQGEQFF TGTGCCAGCAGCTTAGGGCTAGCGGGGGGGCAGGGTGAGCAGTTCTTC
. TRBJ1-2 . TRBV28 CASSFSRGRGYTF TGTGCCAGCAGTTTTTCCAGGGGCCGTGGCTACACCTTC
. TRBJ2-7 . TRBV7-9 CASSLYLSYEQYF TGTGCCAGCAGCTTATACTTATCCTACGAGCAGTACTTC
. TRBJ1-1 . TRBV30 CAWSVQGVTEAFF TGTGCCTGGAGTGTACAGGGTGTCACTGAAGCTTTCTTT
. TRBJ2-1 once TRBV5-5 CASSWTILLGTVNEQFF TGTGCCAGCAGCTGGACTATATTACTCGGGACCGTCAATGAGCAGTTCTTC
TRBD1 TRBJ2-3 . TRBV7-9 CASSLSKQGIGSTDTQYF TGTGCCAGCAGCTTATCGAAACAGGGGATTGGGAGCACAGATACGCAGTATTTT
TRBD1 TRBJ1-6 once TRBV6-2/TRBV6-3 CASSYSDRAYGPLHF TGTGCCAGCAGTTACTCCGACAGGGCCTATGGACCCCTCCACTTT
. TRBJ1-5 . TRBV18 CASSPPGGKSNQPQHF TGTGCCAGCTCACCACCGGGGGGAAAGAGCAATCAGCCCCAGCATTTT
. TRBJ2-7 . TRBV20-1 CSAEDSYEQYF TGCAGTGCTGAGGACTCCTACGAGCAGTACTTC
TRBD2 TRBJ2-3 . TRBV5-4 CASSLGWIAGGDTQYF TGTGCCAGCAGCTTGGGTTGGATAGCGGGAGGGGATACGCAGTATTTT
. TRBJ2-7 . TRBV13 CASSLGGQEGTHEQYF TGTGCCAGCAGCTTAGGAGGACAGGAGGGAACCCACGAGCAGTACTTC
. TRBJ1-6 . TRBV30 CAWSEGGENSPLHF TGTGCCTGGAGTGAGGGGGGGGAAAATTCACCCCTCCACTTT
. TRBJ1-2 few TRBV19 CASSEQGNYGYTF TGTGCCAGTAGTGAACAGGGAAACTATGGCTACACCTTC
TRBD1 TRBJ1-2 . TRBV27 CASSAGGSSYGYTF TGTGCCAGCAGCGCAGGGGGATCCTCCTATGGCTACACCTTC
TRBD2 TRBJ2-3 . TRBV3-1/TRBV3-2 CASSQLAGGREDTQYF TGTGCCAGCAGCCAACTTGCGGGGGGGCGGGAAGATACGCAGTATTTT
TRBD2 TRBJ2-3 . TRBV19 CASSMLAGGADTQYF TGTGCCAGTAGTATGTTGGCGGGAGGGGCAGATACGCAGTATTTT
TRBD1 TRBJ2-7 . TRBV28 CASRGTGIGEQYF TGTGCCAGCAGGGGGACAGGGATCGGCGAGCAGTACTTC
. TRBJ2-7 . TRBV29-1 CSVAGQTYEQYF TGCAGCGTAGCCGGACAGACATACGAGCAGTACTTC
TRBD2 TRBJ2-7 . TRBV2 CASGGVAGAYEQYF TGTGCCAGCGGGGGGGTAGCGGGAGCCTACGAGCAGTACTTC
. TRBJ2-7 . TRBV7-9 CASSPLAPYEQYF TGTGCCAGCAGCCCACTAGCTCCCTACGAGCAGTACTTC
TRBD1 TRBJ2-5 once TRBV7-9 CASSTRDSQETQYF TGTGCCAGCAGCACTCGGGACAGTCAAGAGACCCAGTACTTC
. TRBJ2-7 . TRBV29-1 CSVGPTGTYEQYF TGCAGCGTTGGACCTACAGGGACCTACGAGCAGTACTTC
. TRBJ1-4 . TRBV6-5 CASRLDTNNEKLFF TGTGCCAGCAGGCTCGACACGAATAATGAAAAACTGTTTTTT
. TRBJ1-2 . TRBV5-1 CASSPYGTEGYGYTF TGCGCCAGCAGCCCGTACGGGACGGAGGGGTATGGCTACACCTTC
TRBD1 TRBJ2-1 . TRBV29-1 CSVDRGTYNEQFF TGCAGCGTCGACAGGGGAACCTACAATGAGCAGTTCTTC
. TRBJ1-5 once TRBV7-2 CASSLVEGPGNQPQHF TGTGCCAGCAGCTTAGTGGAGGGGCCGGGCAATCAGCCCCAGCATTTT